This is a list of T cell receptor beta chains from one sample in a study of technical replicates of blood from several donors. Some clones are missing from TCRdb's copy, which holds only in-frame ones; the method was immunoSEQ multiplex PCR. The repertoire consists of 45,000 to 55,000 clones, with 90% to 95% occurring once and the leading ten covering approximately 0.22%. Sequenced sample: T cells isolated from PBMCs. The source is a human donor in good health. CDR3s include the opening cysteine and the closing phenylalanine or tryptophan. The order of the fields is D gene, J gene, V gene, clone size, CDR3 length, CDR3 DNA, CDR3 protein. D genes are given only for firm matches. Clone size is shown for a subset of rows, as once, few, many or a class of expanded clone.

TRBD2	TRBJ2-7	TRBV5-4	.	15	TGTGCCAGCAGCGGCCCCGGGGGGGAGAAGTACGAGCAGTACTTC	CASSGPGGEKYEQYF
TRBD2	TRBJ2-1	TRBV28	once	12	TGTGCCAGCAGTTCTAGCGGGAATGAGCAGTTCTTC	CASSSSGNEQFF
.	TRBJ1-1	TRBV5-5	.	14	TGTGCCAGCAGCTTACCAGGGCCGAACACTGAAGCTTTCTTT	CASSLPGPNTEAFF
TRBD2	TRBJ2-1	TRBV5-1	.	14	TGCGCCAGCAGCTCCGGACTAGCAGACAGCAGGGGGTTCTTC	CASSSGLADSRGFF
TRBD2	TRBJ2-7	TRBV18	.	18	TGTGCCAGCTCATCTTTGACGAGACTAGCGGGAGGGCCGTTCGAGCAGTACTTC	CASSSLTRLAGGPFEQYF
.	TRBJ1-2	TRBV18	.	17	TGTGCCAGCTCAGACAACAGGGCTGGGTTTTTGGACTATGGCTACACCTTC	CASSDNRAGFLDYGYTF
.	TRBJ1-5	TRBV18	.	14	TGTGCCAGCTCACCAACGGGGGGCAATCAGCCCCAGCATTTT	CASSPTGGNQPQHF
TRBD1	TRBJ1-2	TRBV12-5	.	15	TGTGCTAGTGGTCTAAACACCGCGACAGGGCCAAGCTACACCTTC	CASGLNTATGPSYTF
TRBD1	TRBJ1-1	TRBV11-3	few	13	TGTGCCAGCAGGAACAGGGGAAGGACTGAAGCTTTCTTT	CASRNRGRTEAFF
TRBD1	TRBJ2-2	TRBV6-5	once	14	TGTGCCAGCAGGAACAGGGGGCTCACCGGGGAGCTGTTTTTT	CASRNRGLTGELFF
.	TRBJ2-7	TRBV28	.	22	TGTGCCAGCAGTTTTGGAATAACAGGGGGCGGACCGACTAGCGGGCCCACCTACGAGCAGTACTTC	CASSFGITGGGPTSGPTYEQYF
.	TRBJ1-2	TRBV5-1	.	15	TGCGCCAGCAGCTTGGGGACAGTATCAGGCTATGGCTACACCTTC	CASSLGTVSGYGYTF
.	TRBJ2-7	TRBV9	.	14	TGTGCCAGCAGCGCCGGGGAGCTTCCCTACGAGCAGTACTTC	CASSAGELPYEQYF
.	TRBJ2-5	TRBV10-3	.	14	TGTGCCATCAGACCACAGGGAGGGGAAGAGACCCAGTACTTC	CAIRPQGGEETQYF
TRBD1	TRBJ2-7	TRBV5-1	.	14	TGCGCCAGCAGCTTGGGGGACAGACCCCACGAGCAGTACTTC	CASSLGDRPHEQYF
.	TRBJ2-1	TRBV28	.	14	TGTGCCATCAGACCCGAGAGGGGAGGCAATGAGCAGTTCTTC	CAIRPERGGNEQFF
.	TRBJ2-7	TRBV10-2	.	18	TGCGCCAGCAGTGATTTGTTCGGACTGACCCCCCACTCCTACGAGCAGTACTTC	CASSDLFGLTPHSYEQYF
.	TRBJ1-1	TRBV7-9	.	13	TGTGCCAGCATCTGGGGAGGAAACACTGAAGCTTTCTTT	CASIWGGNTEAFF
.	TRBJ1-2	TRBV7-9	.	16	TGTGCCAGCAGCTTAGGAGAACAGGGTCCTCACTATGGCTACACCTTC	CASSLGEQGPHYGYTF
TRBD1	TRBJ2-7	TRBV6-5	.	13	TGTGCCAGCAGTAAACAGGGGGCCTACGAGCAGTACTTC	CASSKQGAYEQYF